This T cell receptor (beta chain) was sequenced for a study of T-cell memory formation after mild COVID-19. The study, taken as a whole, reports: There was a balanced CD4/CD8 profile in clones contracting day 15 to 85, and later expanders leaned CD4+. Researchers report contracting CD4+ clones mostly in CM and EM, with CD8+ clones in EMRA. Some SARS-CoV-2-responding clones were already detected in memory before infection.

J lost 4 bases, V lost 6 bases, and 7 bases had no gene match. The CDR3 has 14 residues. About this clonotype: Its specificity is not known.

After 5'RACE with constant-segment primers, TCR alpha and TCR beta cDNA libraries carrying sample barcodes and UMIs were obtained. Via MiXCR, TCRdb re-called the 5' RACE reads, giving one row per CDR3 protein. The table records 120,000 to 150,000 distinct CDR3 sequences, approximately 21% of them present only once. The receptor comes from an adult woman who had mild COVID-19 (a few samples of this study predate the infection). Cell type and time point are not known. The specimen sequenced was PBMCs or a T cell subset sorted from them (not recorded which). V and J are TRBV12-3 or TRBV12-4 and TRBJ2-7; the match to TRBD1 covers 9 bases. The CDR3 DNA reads TGTGCCAGCAGACTAACCGGGACAGGGTACGAGCAGTACTTC. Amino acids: CASRLTGTGYEQYF.